This T cell receptor (beta chain) is drawn from a study of blood T cells in healthy people across ages. Points from the study as a whole: Considered underestimates were the diversity estimates obtained from one million T cells. Observed TCR beta diversity per million T cells went down as age went up. This fall followed a roughly linear course with age. A conclusive naive versus antigen-experienced comparison was prevented by the unsorted PBMCs.

Points on this clonotype: Its antigen is as yet unknown. One end of the junction is discordant with germline, which a read error may explain.

Then a second PCR, running roughly 6 to 11 cycles, was carried out with a sample-barcoded 5' primer and a J-beta primer mix. Each cDNA molecule carried a tag from a template-switch adaptor that contained 12 random nucleotides. One entry per CDR3 protein, called by TCRdb with MiXCR from the 5' RACE reads. Of 1.8 million or so distinct CDR3 sequences listed, about 39% are singletons. Germline V gives CDR1 MNHNY, CDR2 SVGAGI (reference sequence). The CDR3 spans 15 residues. Sequenced: blood. V and J are TRBV6-6 and TRBJ2-6; 7 nucleotides agree with TRBD2. This receptor was taken from a human donor in good health. As DNA, the CDR3 is TGTGCCACCGAAAGCGGGACCTCTGGGGCCAACGTCCGGACTTTC. Its protein is CATESGTSGANVRTF.